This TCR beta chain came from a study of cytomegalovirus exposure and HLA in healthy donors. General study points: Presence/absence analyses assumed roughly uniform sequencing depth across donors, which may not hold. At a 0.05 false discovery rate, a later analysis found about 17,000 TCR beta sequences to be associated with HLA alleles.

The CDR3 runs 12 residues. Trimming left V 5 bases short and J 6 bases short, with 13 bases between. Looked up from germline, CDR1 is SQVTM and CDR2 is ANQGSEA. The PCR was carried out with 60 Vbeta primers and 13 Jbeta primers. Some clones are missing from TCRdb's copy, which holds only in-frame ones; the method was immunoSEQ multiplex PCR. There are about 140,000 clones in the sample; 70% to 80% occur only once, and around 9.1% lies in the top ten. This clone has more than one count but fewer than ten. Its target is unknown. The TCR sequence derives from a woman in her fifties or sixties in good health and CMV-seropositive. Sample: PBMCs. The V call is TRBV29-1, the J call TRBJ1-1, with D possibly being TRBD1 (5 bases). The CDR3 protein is CSVPGGGAEAFF. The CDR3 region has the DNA TGCAGCGTTCCCGGTGGGGGGGCTGAAGCTTTCTTT.